This T cell receptor (beta chain) was found in a study of response to subunit inactivated influenza vaccine. TCRdb redid the calling of the RT-PCR reads with MiXCR, one entry per CDR3 protein. The data contain hundreds of thousands of distinct CDR3 sequences, approximately 7.7% of them singletons. Findings and limits, study-wide: That few new T cells are recruited by each seasonal influenza vaccination was the authors' suggestion.

With respect to this clonotype: Its cognate antigen is unknown.

CDR1 is MNHEY, CDR2 SVGEGT, per germline. The CDR3 covers 21 residues. The trim removed 5 bases at V and 0 bases at J, leaving 19 bases unmatched. The genes are TRBV6-2 or TRBV6-3 and TRBJ2-6; 7 positions match TRBD1. This TCR derives from a man aged 45 to 75 who received an inactivated influenza vaccine. The sample in question was PBMCs from blood, obtained around 25 months after vaccination. This chain's CDR3 is CASSPGQWGLGPYSGANVLTF. The CDR3 DNA sequence: TGTGCCAGCAGTCCGGGACAGTGGGGCTTGGGGCCTTACTCTGGGGCCAACGTCCTGACTTTC.